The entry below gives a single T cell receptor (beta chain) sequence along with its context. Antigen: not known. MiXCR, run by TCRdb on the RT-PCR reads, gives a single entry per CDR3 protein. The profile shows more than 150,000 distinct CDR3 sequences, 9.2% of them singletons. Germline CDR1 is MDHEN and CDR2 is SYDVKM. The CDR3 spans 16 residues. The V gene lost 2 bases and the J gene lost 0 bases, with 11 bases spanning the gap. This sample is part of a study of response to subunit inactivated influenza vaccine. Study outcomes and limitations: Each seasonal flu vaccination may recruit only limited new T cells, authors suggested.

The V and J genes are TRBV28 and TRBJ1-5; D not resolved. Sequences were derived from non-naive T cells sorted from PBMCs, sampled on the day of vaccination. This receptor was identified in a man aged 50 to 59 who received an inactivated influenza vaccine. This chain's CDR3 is CASSLESPYSNQPQHF. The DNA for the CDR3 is TGTGCCAGCAGTTTAGAATCCCCGTATAGCAATCAGCCCCAGCATTTT.